A single sample is the source of the 7 T cell receptor beta chains below, sequenced in a study of blood T cell repertoires in COVID-19. The table came from immunoSEQ multiplex PCR; TCRdb's copy has only in-frame clones and leaves some out. The data contain roughly 170,000 clones, about 85% of them seen just once; the ten biggest clones take up around 5.1%. The specimen sequenced was PBMCs or T cells enriched from blood (not recorded which). The receptor source for this set is a woman aged 40-49 years with acute COVID-19.

The chain carries TRBV25-1 and TRBJ1-2; D might be TRBD1 (6 bases). This CDR3 region has 15 residues. V dropped 6 bases and J dropped 1 base, with 15 bases sitting between them. Looked up from germline, CDR1 is MGHDK and CDR2 is SYGVNS. CDR3 in DNA: TGTGCCAGCAGAGGGGGGGCAGGGAGTAACTATGGCTACACCTTC. Amino acid sequence: CASRGGAGSNYGYTF.

The rearrangement links TRBV24-1 to TRBJ1-1; D is possibly TRBD1 (6 bases). Trimming left V 9 bases short and J 4 bases short, with 14 bases between. Germline CDR1 KGHDR, CDR2 SFDVKD. This CDR3 comprises 13 residues. The CDR3 region has the DNA TGTGCCACCGCGGCTCCCAGGGGCACTGAAGCTTTCTTT. It is translated as CATAAPRGTEAFF.

V usage is TRBV5-1 and J usage is TRBJ2-5, with 8 positions matching TRBD2. Trimming took 0 bases from V and 3 from J; bases not matched to a gene: 7. The length of the CDR3 is 16 residues. Per germline, CDR1 SGHRS and CDR2 YFSETQ. This CDR3 reads CASSLGLARSEETQYF. CDR3 DNA sequence: TGCGCCAGCAGCTTGGGACTAGCGAGGTCGGAAGAGACCCAGTACTTC.

This clone was found a few times. CDR3 loop: CATRDLGYTF. The CDR3 region has the DNA TGTGCCACGAGGGACTTAGGCTACACCTTC. The rearrangement uses TRBV19 and TRBJ1-2, with D possibly TRBD1 on 5 matching bases. This CDR3 contains 10 residues. The V end lost 10 bases, the J end lost 8 bases, and 11 bases lay between the germline ends. The germline CDR1 and CDR2 sequences are LNHDA and SQIVND (reference sequence).

The chain recombines TRBV5-1 with TRBJ2-7; 11 positions agree with TRBD2. The J segment lost 6 bases and the V segment lost 2 bases, leaving 7 bases of the junction unmatched. The CDR3 sequence is 15 residues long. Germline V gene lookup returns CDR1 SGHRS and CDR2 YFSETQ. This CDR3 is CASSLVLAGASEQYF. In DNA, the CDR3 is TGCGCCAGCAGCTTAGTACTAGCGGGAGCTAGCGAGCAGTACTTC.

This clone was found many times. J is TRBJ2-5 and V is TRBV5-1, with 8 positions matching TRBD1. V shed 2 bases and J 5 bases; nucleotides not matched to a gene: 5. The CDR3 has 14 amino acids. In germline, CDR1 is SGHRS, CDR2 YFSETQ. CDR3 nucleotide sequence: TGCGCCAGCAGCTTCGACAGGGGCCGGGAGACCCAGTACTTC. Its protein product is CASSFDRGRETQYF.

There are many counts of this clone. The J gene is TRBJ2-1, the V gene TRBV5-6, with D possibly TRBD1 on 5 matching bases. The germline V and J ends were trimmed by 5 bases and 5 bases, with 14 bases remaining between them. CDR3 length: 14 amino acids. CDR1 is SGHDT, CDR2 YYEEEE, per germline. CDR3 sequence reads: CASRPWGLDNEQFF. CDR3 coding DNA: TGTGCCAGCAGGCCATGGGGCCTAGACAATGAGCAGTTCTTC.